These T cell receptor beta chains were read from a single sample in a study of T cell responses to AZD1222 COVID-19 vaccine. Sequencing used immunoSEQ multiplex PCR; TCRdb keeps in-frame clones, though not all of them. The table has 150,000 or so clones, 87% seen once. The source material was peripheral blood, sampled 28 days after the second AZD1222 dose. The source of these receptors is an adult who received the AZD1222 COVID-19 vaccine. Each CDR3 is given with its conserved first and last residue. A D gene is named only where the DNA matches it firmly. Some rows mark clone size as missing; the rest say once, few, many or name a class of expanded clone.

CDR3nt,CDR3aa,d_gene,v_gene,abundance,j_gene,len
TGTGCCAGCAGCTTAGAGACTAGCGGGAGTATCTCCTCCTACGAGCAGTACTTC,CASSLETSGSISSYEQYF,TRBD2,TRBV7-2,.,TRBJ2-7,18
TGTGCCAGCAGCTTTCCGGGACTGGCCTACAATGAGCAGTTCTTC,CASSFPGLAYNEQFF,.,TRBV11-1,.,TRBJ2-1,15
TGTGCCACCAGCACGGTCAGCCACACTGAAGCTTTCTTT,CATSTVSHTEAFF,.,TRBV15,.,TRBJ1-1,13
TGTGCCAGCAGCCCGTATGGGCGCAATCAGCCCCAGCATTTT,CASSPYGRNQPQHF,.,TRBV4-2,.,TRBJ1-5,14
TGTGCCAGCAGCTTGGGACTCCTCAACGAGCAGTACTTC,CASSLGLLNEQYF,.,TRBV7-2,.,TRBJ2-7,13
TGTGCCAGCAGTTTAAGCTGGGCGGGACAGGGAAGGGGATTTGGCTACACCTTC,CASSLSWAGQGRGFGYTF,TRBD1,TRBV28,once,TRBJ1-2,18
TGTGCCAGCAGCGTAGAGGGCAGGGAGGGCCGGACCCAGTACTTC,CASSVEGREGRTQYF,TRBD2,TRBV9,.,TRBJ2-5,15
TGCGCCAGCAGCTTGGAACAGGGTAACACTGAAGCTTTCTTT,CASSLEQGNTEAFF,.,TRBV5-1,.,TRBJ1-1,14
TGCAGCGTTGACCCTCATGCAACGAACACTGAAGCTTTCTTT,CSVDPHATNTEAFF,.,TRBV29-1,.,TRBJ1-1,14
TGTGCCAGCAGCCTGGGCGGGGGGTTAGCTTTCTTT,CASSLGGGLAFF,.,TRBV28,.,TRBJ1-1,12
TGTGCCAGCACCCCAGGGGGGCTAGGTTCAGATACGCAGTATTTT,CASTPGGLGSDTQYF,.,TRBV7-2,.,TRBJ2-3,15